These T cell receptor beta chains were read from a single sample in a study of blood T cell repertoires in COVID-19. The assay was immunoSEQ multiplex PCR, and TCRdb's table has in-frame clones only and misses some. The repertoire has fewer than 250,000 clones, around 83% of them found once; the top ten carry approximately 2.9%. The sample comprised peripheral blood. These receptors were obtained from a man aged 50 to 59 with active or convalescent COVID-19. The CDR3 runs from the conserved cysteine through the conserved F or W. A D gene is named only where the DNA matches it firmly. Where a row states a size, it is once, few, many or the class of an expanded clone; other rows omit it.

clone_size,v_call,j_call,d_call,cdr3_nt,cdr3_aa
NA,TRBV9,TRBJ1-2,NA,TGTGCCAGCAGCGTAGTTGAGGACTATGGCTACACCTTC,CASSVVEDYGYTF
NA,TRBV7-9,TRBJ1-1,NA,TGTGCCAGCAGCTCCTTCCTTCGGAACACTGAAGCTTTCTTT,CASSSFLRNTEAFF
NA,TRBV27,TRBJ1-1,NA,TGTGCCAGCAGCCCCCGGGTGGGCAGAGGGACTGAAGCTTTCTTT,CASSPRVGRGTEAFF
NA,TRBV27,TRBJ1-2,NA,TGTGCCAGCAGTTCTTCCGGGTCACAAGCTAACTATGGCTACACCTTC,CASSSSGSQANYGYTF
NA,TRBV28,TRBJ2-7,NA,TGTGCCACCCTGGCGGGACCAAGCTACGAGCAGTACTTC,CATLAGPSYEQYF
NA,TRBV7-2,TRBJ1-2,TRBD1,TGTGCCAGCAGCTTAGCCGGGACAGGGGGCGTCTATGGCTACACCTTC,CASSLAGTGGVYGYTF
NA,TRBV6-6,TRBJ1-4,NA,TGTGCCAGCAGTTATGTAACAGGGAGGGTGAGTGAAAAACTGTTTTTT,CASSYVTGRVSEKLFF
few,TRBV6-5,TRBJ1-2,NA,TGTGCCAGCAGTTACCCCCACGTTCTAGGCTACACCTTC,CASSYPHVLGYTF
NA,TRBV11-3,TRBJ2-7,TRBD1,TGTGCCAGCAGCCCTGGGACAGGGGCTTACGAGCAGTACTTC,CASSPGTGAYEQYF
once,TRBV6-5,TRBJ2-7,TRBD2,TGTGCCAGCTTAGACCGAACTAGCGGAACCTACGAGCAGTACTTC,CASLDRTSGTYEQYF
NA,TRBV10-2,TRBJ2-7,NA,TGCGCCAGCAGGCGAAGAAGAACCTACGAGCAGTACTTC,CASRRRRTYEQYF
NA,TRBV3-1/TRBV3-2,TRBJ2-5,NA,TGTGCCAGCAGCCCACAGAGCCAAGAGACCCAGTACTTC,CASSPQSQETQYF
NA,TRBV4-1,TRBJ1-1,NA,TGCGCCAGCAGCCCGGGCCCCTCAGGAGGGAACACTGAAGCTTTCTTT,CASSPGPSGGNTEAFF
NA,TRBV6-5,TRBJ1-2,TRBD1,TGTGCCAGCAGTTACAGATCAGGGGGGCTATATGGCTACACCTTC,CASSYRSGGLYGYTF
NA,TRBV28,TRBJ2-7,NA,TGTGCCAGCGTACGGGAGCACGAGCAGTACTTC,CASVREHEQYF
NA,TRBV28,TRBJ2-5,TRBD2,TGTGCCACTTCCCCTAGCGGGAGGGAGAGCCAGTACTTC,CATSPSGRESQYF
NA,TRBV18,TRBJ1-4,NA,TGTGCCAGCCAAGACCAGATGGAGGAAAAACTGTTTTTT,CASQDQMEEKLFF
NA,TRBV4-3,TRBJ2-1,NA,TGCGCCAGCAGCCAAGAAGAGGGCAGTGTTAATGAGCAGTTCTTC,CASSQEEGSVNEQFF
NA,TRBV2,TRBJ2-2,NA,TGTGCCAGCAGTGAGCAGGTCACGAACACCGGGGAGCTGTTTTTT,CASSEQVTNTGELFF
NA,TRBV6-4,TRBJ2-3,TRBD2,TGTGCCAGCAGTGACGCGGCTAGCGGTAACACAGATACGCAGTATTTT,CASSDAASGNTDTQYF
NA,TRBV14,TRBJ2-2,TRBD2,TGTGCCAGCAGCGTTGCTCTACTAGCGGGAGGCCTTACCGGGGAGCTGTTTTTT,CASSVALLAGGLTGELFF
once,TRBV30,TRBJ2-5,TRBD2,TGTGCCTGGAATAAAGCGGGAGGCCAACAAGAGACCCAGTACTTC,CAWNKAGGQQETQYF
NA,TRBV28,TRBJ2-1,NA,TGTGCCAGCAGTACGGACTCTACTTACAATGAGCAGTTCTTC,CASSTDSTYNEQFF
NA,TRBV3-1/TRBV3-2,TRBJ2-4,NA,TGTGCCAGCAGCCTAACAGGGTCCAAAAACATTCAGTACTTC,CASSLTGSKNIQYF
NA,TRBV9,TRBJ1-4,TRBD1,TGTGCCAGCAGCGAGCGAGGGGGCGGTCGGGAAAAACTGTTTTTT,CASSERGGGREKLFF
NA,TRBV18,TRBJ1-2,NA,TGTGCCAGCTCACCTCAGGCTACTGACGGTGGCTACACCTTC,CASSPQATDGGYTF
once,TRBV5-1,TRBJ1-2,TRBD1,TGCGCCAGCAGCTGGGGACAGGGGAATATCGGCTACACCTTC,CASSWGQGNIGYTF
NA,TRBV19,TRBJ1-2,TRBD1,TGTGCCAGTAGCCAGGGACAGGGGATTTATGGCTACACCTTC,CASSQGQGIYGYTF
once,TRBV5-8,TRBJ1-5,NA,TGTGCCAGCAGCTTGGCCTTCCAGGGGAGCAATCAGCCCCAGCATTTT,CASSLAFQGSNQPQHF
NA,TRBV7-9,TRBJ2-3,TRBD2,TGTGCCAGCAGCTTGAACCCCAGCGGGAGGGCAGATACGCAGTATTTT,CASSLNPSGRADTQYF